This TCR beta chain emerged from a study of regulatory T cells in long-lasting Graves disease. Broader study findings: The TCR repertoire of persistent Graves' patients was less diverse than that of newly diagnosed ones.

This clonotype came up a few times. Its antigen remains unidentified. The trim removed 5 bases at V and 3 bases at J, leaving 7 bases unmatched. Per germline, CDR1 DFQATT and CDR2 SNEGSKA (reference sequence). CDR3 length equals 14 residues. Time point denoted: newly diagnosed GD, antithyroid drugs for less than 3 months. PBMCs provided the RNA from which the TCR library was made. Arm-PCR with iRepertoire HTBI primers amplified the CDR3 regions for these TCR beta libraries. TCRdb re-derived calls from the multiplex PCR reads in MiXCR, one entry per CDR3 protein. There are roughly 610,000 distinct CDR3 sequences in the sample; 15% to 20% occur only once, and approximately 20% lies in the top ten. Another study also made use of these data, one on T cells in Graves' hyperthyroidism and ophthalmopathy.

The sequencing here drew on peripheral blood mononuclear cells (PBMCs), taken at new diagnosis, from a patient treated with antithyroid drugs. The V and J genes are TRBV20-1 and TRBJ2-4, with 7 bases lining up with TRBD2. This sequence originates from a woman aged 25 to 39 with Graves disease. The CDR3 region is CSAPGAGVKNIQYF. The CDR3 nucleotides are TGCAGTGCTCCCGGGGCGGGAGTCAAAAACATTCAGTACTTC.